The 17 T cell receptor beta chains below come from one sample, sequenced in a study of T cell repertoires in aging, cancer and after chemotherapy. A mixed TRB-A/B primer pool amplified rearranged TRB by multiplex touch-down PCR. TCRdb analysed the multiplex PCR reads with MiXCR anew, one entry per CDR3 protein. The table records around 1,800 distinct CDR3 sequences, about 20% of them present only once. Amplification of TCR beta used genomic DNA extracted from peripheral blood. Sequenced material: blood. Receptor source: a human donor with a blood cancer.

In its sample, this clonotype ranks as medium-sized. The rearrangement uses TRBV7-6 and TRBJ2-1; tentative D call: TRBD2 (7 bases). Germline V lookup: CDR1 SGHVS, CDR2 FNYEAQ. Trimming removed 1 base at V and 1 base at J, with 17 bases between. CDR3 length: 18 amino acids. The CDR3 DNA follows: TGTGCCAGCAGCTTAGAAGGGAGGGGGGGTGTTTCCTACAATGAGCAGTTCTTC. This translates into CASSLEGRGGVSYNEQFF.

Notes on this clonotype: This may be a read error: a much more frequent sequence differs by one nucleotide. The chain links TRBV18 to TRBJ1-1; D perhaps matches TRBD1 (5 bases). Germline CDR1 is KGHSH and CDR2 is LQKENI. The CDR3 consists of 16 residues. The CDR3 DNA follows: TGTGCCAGCTCACTGTCTACCGGGACTTCGAACATTGAAGCTTTCTTT. Translation: CASSLSTGTSNIEAFF.

By proportion, this clonotype is medium-sized. V and J are TRBV5-6 and TRBJ2-7; D is tentatively TRBD1 or TRBD2 (5 bases each). This CDR3 has 14 amino acids. The V gene lost 6 bases and the J gene lost 3 bases, with 16 bases spanning the gap. Germline CDR1 and CDR2: SGHDT and YYEEEE. The CDR3: CASIVGAGNYEQYF. CDR3 nucleotide sequence: TGTGCCAGCATCGTCGGGGCAGGGAACTACGAGCAGTACTTC.

V is TRBV21-1 and J is TRBJ2-1; TRBD1 is taken as the D call from the table, unchecked against the DNA. TRBV21-1 is labeled a pseudogene. The CDR3 consists of 16 residues. CDR3 DNA: TGTGCCAGCAGCAAAGAGGGCAGGGCCTCCTACAATGAGCAGTTCTTC. Translation gives CASSKEGRASYNEQFF.

A few counts support this clonotype. A read error may explain this, as a much larger clone is one base away. The chain employs TRBV30 and TRBJ1-6, with D unresolved. There are 12 residues in the CDR3. Per germline, CDR1 GTSNPN and CDR2 SVGIG (reference sequence). CDR3 sequence: CVWSVLNSPLHF. Here the CDR3 DNA reads TGTGTCTGGAGTGTACTGAATTCACCCCTCCACTTT.

In this sample, this clonotype is medium-sized. V is TRBV19 and J is TRBJ1-1, with 7 bases aligning to TRBD1. Per germline, CDR1 LNHDA and CDR2 SQIVND (reference sequence). Germline trimming cut 7 bases from V and 3 bases from J; bases unmatched to any gene: 8. The CDR3 contains 14 residues. CDR3 bases: TGTGCCAGTACCCCGGACAGGTGGGACACTGAAGCTTTCTTT. Amino acid sequence: CASTPDRWDTEAFF.

By share, this clonotype ranks as medium-sized (0.01 to 0.1%). The V gene is TRBV10-3, the J gene TRBJ1-3, with D tentatively TRBD1 (6 bases). The germline V gene encodes CDR1 ENHRY and CDR2 SYGVKD. Trimming cost V 4 bases and J 4 bases, with 8 bases left between them. The CDR3 has 13 amino acids. The CDR3 is CAISGGTGNTIYF. The CDR3 DNA is TGTGCCATCAGTGGTGGGACAGGAAACACCATATATTTT.

This clonotype is labeled as medium-sized. The chain employs TRBV7-6 and TRBJ2-7; D unresolved. Trimming pared 1 base from V and 5 bases from J, leaving 12 bases between. The CDR3 sequence is 14 residues long. From germline, CDR1 is SGHVS and CDR2 FNYEAQ. The CDR3 loop is CASSLGAGKDEQYF. For the CDR3, the DNA is TGTGCCAGCAGCTTAGGCGCAGGTAAAGACGAGCAGTACTTC.

Judged by abundance, this clonotype is medium-sized (0.01 to 0.1%). The V gene is TRBV30, the J gene TRBJ2-1; D possibly corresponds to TRBD1 (6 bases). From germline, CDR1 is GTSNPN and CDR2 SVGIG (reference sequence). The CDR3 sequence is 15 residues long. The V and J ends lost 5 bases and 4 bases respectively, with 18 bases between them. The CDR3 region has the DNA TGTGCCTGGGCGCCGGGACACCAAAATTACAATGAGCAGTTCTTC. This encodes CAWAPGHQNYNEQFF. Complete variable domain (other parts from reference TRBV30 and TRBJ2-1): SQTIHQWPATLVQPVGSPLSLECTVEGTSNPNLYWYRQAAGRGLQLLFYSVGIGQISSEVPQNLSASRPQDRQFILSSKKLLLSDSGFYLCAWAPGHQNYNEQFFGPGTRLTVL.

The chain joins TRBV20-1 to TRBJ1-1; the match to TRBD1 covers 11 bases. CDR1 is DFQATT and CDR2 is SNEGSKA in the germline V gene (reference sequence). The CDR3 is 15 residues long. The V gene end was trimmed by 4 bases and the J gene end by 2 bases; junction bases not matched to a gene: 6. Written as DNA, the CDR3 is TGCAGTGCTACCCCCGGACAGGGGGCAAACACTGAAGCTTTCTTT. Translated, it gives CSATPGQGANTEAFF.

By share, this clonotype counts as medium-sized. The V gene is TRBV6-5, the J gene TRBJ1-3; unclear D gene. This CDR3 region has 17 residues. Deletions cut 0 bases from V and 0 bases from J, with 12 bases between. Germline assignment: CDR1 MNHEY and CDR2 SVGAGI. The CDR3 DNA follows: TGTGCCAGCAGTTACTCAGCAGGAGGAGGCTCTGGAAACACCATATATTTT. Translation: CASSYSAGGGSGNTIYF.

In this sample, this clonotype turned up a few times. This chain links TRBV2 with TRBJ1-5; D is perhaps TRBD1 (5 bases). This CDR3 has 12 residues. CDR1 and CDR2 (germline): SNHLY, FYNNEI. V lost 11 bases to trimming and J lost 3 bases, with 11 bases between them. CDR3 sequence: CAGGRDNQPQHF. CDR3 nucleotides: TGTGCCGGGGGACGGGACAATCAGCCCCAGCATTTT.

Sample share makes this clonotype medium-sized. The chain links TRBV11-1 to TRBJ2-1; tentatively, D is TRBD1 (6 bases). Germline V gives CDR1 SGHAT, CDR2 FQDESV (reference sequence). This CDR3 is 17 amino acids long. Deletions cut 4 bases from V and 4 bases from J, with 20 bases between. The CDR3 sequence: CASSSSTGTSPYNEQFF. CDR3 bases: TGTGCCAGCAGCTCGTCAACCGGGACATCCCCTTACAATGAGCAGTTCTTC. Full variable domain (remainder filled in from reference TRBV11-1 and TRBJ2-1): EAEVAQSPRYKITEKSQAVAFWCDPISGHATLYWYRQILGQGPELLVQFQDESVVDDSQLPKDRFSAERLKGVDSTLKIQPAELGDSAMYLCASSSSTGTSPYNEQFFGPGTRLTVL.

This clonotype is judged medium-sized. This chain connects TRBV24-1 to TRBJ2-2; 11 positions agree with TRBD2. Germline CDR1 reads KGHDR; CDR2 reads SFDVKD. With 7 bases clipped from V and 7 bases from J, the junction kept 7 bases outside the gene matches. The CDR3 length is 15 residues. CDR3 region: CATRLFSGRGGELFF. In DNA, the CDR3 is TGTGCCACCAGGCTATTTAGCGGGAGGGGCGGGGAGCTGTTTTTT.

A note on this clonotype: A much larger clone differs from this one at a single base, so this may be a read error. The V gene is TRBV27, the J gene TRBJ1-3, with D hard to call. Germline CDR1 and CDR2: MNHEY and SMNVEV (reference sequence). This CDR3 has 16 amino acids. The CDR3: CASSAAGFYSENTIYF. The CDR3, as DNA: TGTGCCAGCAGCGCGGCGGGCTTCTACTCTGAAAACACCATATATTTT.

For this clonotype: A much larger clone differs by one base, so this may be a read error. This rearrangement joins TRBV10-3 to TRBJ2-5; unclear D gene. Trimming removed 1 base from V and 4 bases from J, with 7 bases in between. Per germline, CDR1 ENHRY and CDR2 SYGVKD. This CDR3 spans 13 amino acids. The CDR3 nucleotides are TGTGCCATCAGTGAGTACAGAGGAGAGACCCAGTACTTC. It yields the protein CAISEYRGETQYF.

V usage is TRBV28 and J usage is TRBJ2-1; D tentatively fits TRBD1 or TRBD2 (6 bases each). Trimming took 3 bases from V and 2 from J, leaving 8 bases between them. This CDR3 spans 14 amino acids. Germline V CDR1 and CDR2: MDHEN, SYDVKM. The CDR3 loop reads CASSFGGPYNEQFF. The DNA of the CDR3 is TGTGCCAGCAGTTTTGGGGGGCCCTACAATGAGCAGTTCTTC.